The T cell receptor beta chain described here comes from a study of patients and donors after allogeneic stem cell transplantation. One entry per CDR3 protein, called by TCRdb with MiXCR from the RT-PCR reads. Of about 90,000 distinct CDR3 sequences in the sample, around 48% were seen once. V was trimmed by 4 bases and J by 7 bases, leaving 11 bases between them. The CDR3 loop spans 13 amino acids. The rearrangement uses TRBV12-3 or TRBV12-4 and TRBJ1-5, with a possible D match to TRBD1 (5 bases). Material: blood, either unsorted or a sorted T cell fraction (not recorded which). This TCR derives from a human donor who was either an allogeneic HSCT recipient or a stem cell or donor lymphocyte infusion donor (not recorded which). It is not recorded whose cells these are; they may come from a transplant donor. The chain's CDR3 is CASSSREAQPQHF. The CDR3 nucleotides read TGTGCCAGCAGTTCCAGGGAGGCGCAGCCCCAGCATTTT.